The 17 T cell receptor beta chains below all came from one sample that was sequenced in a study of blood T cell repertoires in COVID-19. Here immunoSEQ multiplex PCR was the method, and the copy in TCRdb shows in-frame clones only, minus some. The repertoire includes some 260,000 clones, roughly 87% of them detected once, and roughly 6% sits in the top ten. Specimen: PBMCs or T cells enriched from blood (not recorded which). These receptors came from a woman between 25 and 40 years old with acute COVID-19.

This CDR3 reads CASSNYGGITDGYTF. CDR3 DNA sequence: TGTGCCAGCAGCAACTACGGGGGTATAACAGATGGCTACACCTTC. The rearrangement uses TRBV5-4 and TRBJ1-2; possibly TRBD1 for D (5 bases). CDR1 is SGHNT and CDR2 is YYREEE in the germline V gene (reference sequence). The V end lost 4 bases, the J end lost 6 bases, and 19 bases lay between the germline ends. This CDR3 comprises 15 residues.

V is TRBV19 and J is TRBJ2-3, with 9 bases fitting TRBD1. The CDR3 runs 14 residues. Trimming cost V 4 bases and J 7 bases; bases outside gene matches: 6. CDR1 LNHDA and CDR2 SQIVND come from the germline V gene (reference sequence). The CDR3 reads CASSRGGQGNTQYF. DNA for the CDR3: TGTGCCAGTAGTAGGGGGGGACAGGGAAATACGCAGTATTTT.

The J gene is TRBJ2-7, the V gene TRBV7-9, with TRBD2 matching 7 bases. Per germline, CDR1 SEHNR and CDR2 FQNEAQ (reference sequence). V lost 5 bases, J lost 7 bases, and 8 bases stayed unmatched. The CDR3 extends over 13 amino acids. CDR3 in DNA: TGTGCCAGCAGCCCCGGACTAGGTAAAGAGCAGTACTTC. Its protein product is CASSPGLGKEQYF.

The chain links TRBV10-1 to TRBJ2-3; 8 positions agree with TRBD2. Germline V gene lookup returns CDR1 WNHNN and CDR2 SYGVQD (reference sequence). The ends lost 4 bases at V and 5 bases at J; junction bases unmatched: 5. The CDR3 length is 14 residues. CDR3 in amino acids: CASSATGGGDTQYF. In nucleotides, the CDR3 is TGCGCCAGCAGTGCCACGGGGGGGGGAGATACGCAGTATTTT.

This CDR3 reads CASSQDEGAYNSPLHF. In DNA form, the CDR3 reads TGCGCCAGCAGCCAAGATGAGGGGGCGTATAATTCACCCCTCCACTTT. This chain uses TRBV4-1 with TRBJ1-6, with 7 bases aligning to TRBD1. Looked up from germline, CDR1 is MGHRA and CDR2 is YSYEKL. J was trimmed by 4 bases and V by 0 bases; bases with no gene match: 3. This CDR3 is built from 16 residues.

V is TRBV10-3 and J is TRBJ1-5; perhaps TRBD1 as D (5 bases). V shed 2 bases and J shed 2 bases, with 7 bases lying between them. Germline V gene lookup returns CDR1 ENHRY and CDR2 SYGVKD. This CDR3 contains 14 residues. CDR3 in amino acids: CAISEGAGNQPQHF. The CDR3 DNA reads TGTGCCATCAGTGAGGGGGCAGGCAATCAGCCCCAGCATTTT.

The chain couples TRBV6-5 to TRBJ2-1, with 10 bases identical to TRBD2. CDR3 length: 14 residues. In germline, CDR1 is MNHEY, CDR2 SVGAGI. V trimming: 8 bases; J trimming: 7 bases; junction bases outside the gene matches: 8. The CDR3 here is CASGKRGGVNEQFF. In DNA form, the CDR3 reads TGTGCCAGCGGCAAGCGGGGGGGTGTAAATGAGCAGTTCTTC.

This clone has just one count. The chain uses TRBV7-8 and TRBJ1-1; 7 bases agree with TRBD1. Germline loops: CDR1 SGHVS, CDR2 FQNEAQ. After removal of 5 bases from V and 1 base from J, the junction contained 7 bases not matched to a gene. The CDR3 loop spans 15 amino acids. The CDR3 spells CASSPGWTGNTEAFF. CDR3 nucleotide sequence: TGTGCCAGCAGCCCGGGGTGGACAGGGAACACTGAAGCTTTCTTT.

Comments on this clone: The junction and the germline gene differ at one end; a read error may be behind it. In nucleotides, the CDR3 is TGTGCTAGCAGCTTAGACAGGCTAGATACGCAGTATTTT. Its protein product is CASSLDRLDTQYF. V and J are TRBV7-7 and TRBJ2-3, with D possibly matching TRBD1 (6 bases). The germline CDR1 and CDR2 sequences are SSHAT and FNYEAQ (reference sequence). This CDR3 has 13 amino acids. Full variable domain (outside the CDR3, taken from reference TRBV7-7 and TRBJ2-3): GAGVSQSPRYKVTKRGQDVTLRCDPISSHATLYWYQQALGQGPEFLTYFNYEAQPDKSGLPSDRFSAERPEGSISTLTIQRTEQRDSAMYRCASSLDRLDTQYFGPGTRLTVL.

The CDR3 here is CASSLGSGDQPQHF. CDR3 coding DNA: TGCGCCAGCAGCTTGGGATCGGGAGACCAGCCCCAGCATTTT. J is TRBJ1-5 and V is TRBV5-1; D gene uncertain. Germline CDR1 reads SGHRS; CDR2 reads YFSETQ. Trimming removed 0 bases at V and 7 bases at J, with 11 bases between. CDR3 length equals 14 residues.

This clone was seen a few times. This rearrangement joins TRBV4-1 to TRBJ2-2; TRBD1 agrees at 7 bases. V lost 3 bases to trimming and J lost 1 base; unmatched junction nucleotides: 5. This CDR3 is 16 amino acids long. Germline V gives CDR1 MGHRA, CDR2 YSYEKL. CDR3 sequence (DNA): TGCGCCAGCAGCCACAGACAGGGTGGGAACACCGGGGAGCTGTTTTTT. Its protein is CASSHRQGGNTGELFF.

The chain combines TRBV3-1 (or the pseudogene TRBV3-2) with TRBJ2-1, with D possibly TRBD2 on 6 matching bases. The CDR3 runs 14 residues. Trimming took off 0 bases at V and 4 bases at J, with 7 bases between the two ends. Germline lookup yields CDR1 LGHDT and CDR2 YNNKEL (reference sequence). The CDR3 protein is CASSQEGGYNEQFF. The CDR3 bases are TGTGCCAGCAGCCAAGAGGGGGGTTACAATGAGCAGTTCTTC.

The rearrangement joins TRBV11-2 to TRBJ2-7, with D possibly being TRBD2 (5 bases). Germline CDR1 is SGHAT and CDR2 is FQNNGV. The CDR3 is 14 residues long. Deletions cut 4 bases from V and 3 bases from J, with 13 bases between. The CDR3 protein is CASSSHRGGYEQYF. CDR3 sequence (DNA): TGTGCCAGCAGCTCCCATAGAGGAGGCTACGAGCAGTACTTC.

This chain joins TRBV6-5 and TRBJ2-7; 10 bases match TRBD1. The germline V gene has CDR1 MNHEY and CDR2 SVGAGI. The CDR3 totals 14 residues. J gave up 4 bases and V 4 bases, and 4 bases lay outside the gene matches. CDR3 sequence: CASSWTGGRYEQYF. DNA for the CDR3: TGTGCCAGCAGTTGGACAGGGGGAAGATACGAGCAGTACTTC.

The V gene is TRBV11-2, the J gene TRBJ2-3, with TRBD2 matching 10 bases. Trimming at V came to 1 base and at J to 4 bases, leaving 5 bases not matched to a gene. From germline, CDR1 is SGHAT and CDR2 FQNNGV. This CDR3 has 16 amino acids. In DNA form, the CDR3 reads TGTGCCAGCAGCTTAGGGAGCGGGGGGGTCGCAGATACGCAGTATTTT. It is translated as CASSLGSGGVADTQYF.

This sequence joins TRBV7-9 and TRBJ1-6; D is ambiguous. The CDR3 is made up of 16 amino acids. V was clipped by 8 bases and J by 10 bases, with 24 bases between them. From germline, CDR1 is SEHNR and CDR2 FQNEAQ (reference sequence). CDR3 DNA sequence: TGTGCCAGCGGTTCCGGAGAACAAGGAGGAAGATCACCCCTCCACTTT. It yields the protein CASGSGEQGGRSPLHF.

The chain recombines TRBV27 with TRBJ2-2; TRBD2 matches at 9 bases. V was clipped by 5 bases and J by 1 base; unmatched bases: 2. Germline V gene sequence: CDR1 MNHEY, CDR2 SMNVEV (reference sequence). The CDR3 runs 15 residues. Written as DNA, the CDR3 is TGTGCCAGCAGTGCTAGCGGGATGAACACCGGGGAGCTGTTTTTT. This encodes CASSASGMNTGELFF.